This T cell receptor (beta chain) was observed in a study of T cells in Graves' hyperthyroidism and ophthalmopathy. General observations from the study: Most thyroid clonotypes expanded above 0.001 were also detected in blood. Model predictions of ophthalmopathy came a median approximately seven months before onset.

Uncontrolled infection, other autoimmune disease, pregnancy or lactation disqualified patients from enrolment. RNA transcripts provided the source from which TCR beta CDR3 regions were amplified. When the TCR CDR3 underwent first-round RT-PCR, the HTBI primer set was used. TCRdb called the multiplex PCR reads again in MiXCR, with one record for every CDR3 protein. The sample has more than 300,000 distinct CDR3 sequences; around 15% are singletons. This clonotype has a count of ten or more. Its specificity is unknown. Germline loops: CDR1 MNHEY, CDR2 SMNVEV (reference sequence). The CDR3 contains 18 residues. V lost 6 bases, J lost 1 base, and 19 bases lay in between.

This chain uses TRBV27 with TRBJ2-6; unclear D gene. This sequence originates from a woman aged 25 to 39 with Graves' ophthalmopathy. The sample was blood. The CDR3 region has the DNA TGTGCCAGCAGCCAAAAACCGATGACGCGATCTGGGGCCAACGTCCTGACTTTC. Translated: CASSQKPMTRSGANVLTF.